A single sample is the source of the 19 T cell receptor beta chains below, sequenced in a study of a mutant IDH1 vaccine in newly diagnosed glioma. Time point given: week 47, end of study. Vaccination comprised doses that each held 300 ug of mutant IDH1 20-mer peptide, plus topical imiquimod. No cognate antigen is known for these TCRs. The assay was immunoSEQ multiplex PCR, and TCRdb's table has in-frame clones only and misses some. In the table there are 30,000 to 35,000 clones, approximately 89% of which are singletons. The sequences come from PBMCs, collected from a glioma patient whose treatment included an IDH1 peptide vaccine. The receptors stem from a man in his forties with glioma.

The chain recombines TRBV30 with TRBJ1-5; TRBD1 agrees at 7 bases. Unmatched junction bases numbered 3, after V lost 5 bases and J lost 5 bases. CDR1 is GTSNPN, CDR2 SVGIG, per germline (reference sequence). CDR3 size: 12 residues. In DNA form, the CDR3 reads TGTGCCTGGGGACAGGCTGATCAGCCCCAGCATTTT. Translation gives CAWGQADQPQHF.

The CDR3, as DNA: TGTGCCAGCAGCCTAAGACAGGGACTTACCTACGAGCAGTACGTC. Protein product: CASSLRQGLTYEQYV. The J gene is TRBJ2-7, the V gene TRBV6-5; maybe TRBD1 (7 bases). Trimming stripped 6 bases from V and 2 bases from J, with 17 bases between. This CDR3 contains 15 residues. Germline V gene data show CDR1 as MNHEY and CDR2 as SVGAGI.

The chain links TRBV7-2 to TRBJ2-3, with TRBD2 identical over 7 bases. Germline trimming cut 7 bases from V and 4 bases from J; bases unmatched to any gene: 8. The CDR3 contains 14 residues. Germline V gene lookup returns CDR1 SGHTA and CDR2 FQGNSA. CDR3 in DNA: TGTGCCAGCAAAAAGGAGGGAGGGTCAGATACGCAGTATTTT. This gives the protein CASKKEGGSDTQYF.

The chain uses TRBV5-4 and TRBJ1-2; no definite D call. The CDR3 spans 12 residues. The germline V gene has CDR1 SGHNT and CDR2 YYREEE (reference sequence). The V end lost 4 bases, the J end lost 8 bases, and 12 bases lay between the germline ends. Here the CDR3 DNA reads TGTGCCAGCAGCATTATGGACGGAGGCTACACCTTC. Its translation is CASSIMDGGYTF.

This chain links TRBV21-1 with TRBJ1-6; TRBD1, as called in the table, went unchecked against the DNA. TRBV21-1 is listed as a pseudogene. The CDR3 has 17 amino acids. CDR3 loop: CASRVGQGCKDNSPLHF. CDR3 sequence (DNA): TGTGCCAGCAGAGTAGGACAGGGGTGTAAGGATAATTCACCCCTCCACTTT.

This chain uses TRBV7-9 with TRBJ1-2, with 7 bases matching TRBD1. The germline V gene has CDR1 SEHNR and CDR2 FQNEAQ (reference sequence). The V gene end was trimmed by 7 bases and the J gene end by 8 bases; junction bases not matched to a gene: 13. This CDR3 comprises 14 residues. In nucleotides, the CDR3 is TGTGCCAGCACCTCAGGGGGGCCCGCATTAGGCTACACCTTC. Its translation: CASTSGGPALGYTF.

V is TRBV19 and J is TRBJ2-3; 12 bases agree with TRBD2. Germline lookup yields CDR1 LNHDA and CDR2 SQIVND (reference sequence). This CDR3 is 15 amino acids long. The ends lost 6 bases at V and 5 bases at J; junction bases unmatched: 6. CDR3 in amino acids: CASSEGLAGQDTQYF. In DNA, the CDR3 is TGTGCCAGTAGCGAGGGACTAGCGGGTCAAGATACGCAGTATTTT.

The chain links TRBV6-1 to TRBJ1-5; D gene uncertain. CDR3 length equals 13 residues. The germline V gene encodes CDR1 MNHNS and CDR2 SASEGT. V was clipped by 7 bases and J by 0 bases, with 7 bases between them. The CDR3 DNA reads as TGTGCCAGCACGGGCGGTAGCAATCAGCCCCAGCATTTT. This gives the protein CASTGGSNQPQHF.

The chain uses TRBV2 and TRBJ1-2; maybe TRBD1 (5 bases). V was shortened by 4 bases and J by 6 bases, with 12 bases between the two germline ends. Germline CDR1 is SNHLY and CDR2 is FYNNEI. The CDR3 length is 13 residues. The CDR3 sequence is CASSGGRVDGYTF. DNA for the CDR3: TGTGCCAGCAGTGGGGGGAGGGTGGATGGCTACACCTTC.

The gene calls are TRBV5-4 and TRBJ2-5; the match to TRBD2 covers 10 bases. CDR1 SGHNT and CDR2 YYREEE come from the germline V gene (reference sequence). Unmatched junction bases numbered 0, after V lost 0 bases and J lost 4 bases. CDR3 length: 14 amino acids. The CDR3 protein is CASSLGTSGETQYF. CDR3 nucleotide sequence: TGTGCCAGCAGCTTGGGGACTAGCGGAGAGACCCAGTACTTC.

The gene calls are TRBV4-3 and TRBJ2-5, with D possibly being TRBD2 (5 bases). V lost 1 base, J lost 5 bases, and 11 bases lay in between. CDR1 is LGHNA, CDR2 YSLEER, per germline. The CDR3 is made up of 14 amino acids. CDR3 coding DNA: TGCGCCAGCAGCCAAGGGGAGCAATGGGAGACCCAGTACTTC. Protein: CASSQGEQWETQYF.

As DNA, the CDR3 is TGTGCCAGCAGCCAGAGTGAGCGGGAACACACAGATACGCAGTATTTT. Amino acids: CASSQSEREHTDTQYF. This chain links TRBV4-2 with TRBJ2-3; 7 bases match TRBD2. V shed 3 bases, J shed 2 bases, and the junction held 8 bases outside the gene matches. The CDR3 runs to 16 residues. In germline, CDR1 is LGHNA, CDR2 YNFKEQ.

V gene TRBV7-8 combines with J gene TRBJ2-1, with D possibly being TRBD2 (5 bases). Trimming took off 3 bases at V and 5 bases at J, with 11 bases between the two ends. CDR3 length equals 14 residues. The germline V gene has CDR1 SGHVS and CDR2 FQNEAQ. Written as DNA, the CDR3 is TGTGCCAGCAGCTTGCAGCCGCGGGACAATGAGCAGTTCTTC. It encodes CASSLQPRDNEQFF.

The CDR3 region has the DNA TGCGCCAGCAGCCAAGATCCCCTTTACAGGGGTTACACAGATACGCAGTATTTT. It translates to CASSQDPLYRGYTDTQYF. The V and J genes are TRBV4-1 and TRBJ2-3; TRBD1 agrees at 7 bases. Germline V gives CDR1 MGHRA, CDR2 YSYEKL. The J segment lost 2 bases and the V segment lost 0 bases, leaving 11 bases of the junction unmatched. This CDR3 has 18 amino acids.

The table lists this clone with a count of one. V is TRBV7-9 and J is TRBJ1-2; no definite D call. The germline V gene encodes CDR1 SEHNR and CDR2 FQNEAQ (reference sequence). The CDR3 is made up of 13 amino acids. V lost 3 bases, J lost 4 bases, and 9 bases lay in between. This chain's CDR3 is CASSFGPPYGYTF. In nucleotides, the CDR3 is TGTGCCAGCAGCTTCGGACCCCCCTATGGCTACACCTTC.

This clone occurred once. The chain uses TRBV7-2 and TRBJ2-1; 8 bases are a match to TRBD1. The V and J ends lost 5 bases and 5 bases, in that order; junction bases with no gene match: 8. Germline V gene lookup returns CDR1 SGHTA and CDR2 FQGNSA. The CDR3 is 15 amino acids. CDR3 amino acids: CASSTRQGINNEQFF. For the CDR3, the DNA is TGTGCCAGCAGCACTAGACAGGGGATAAACAATGAGCAGTTCTTC.

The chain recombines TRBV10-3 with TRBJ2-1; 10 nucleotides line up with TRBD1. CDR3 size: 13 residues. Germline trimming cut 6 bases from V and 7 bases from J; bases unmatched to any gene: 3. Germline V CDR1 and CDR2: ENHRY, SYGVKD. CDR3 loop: CAIRRTGGNEQFF. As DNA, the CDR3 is TGTGCCATCAGGAGGACAGGGGGGAATGAGCAGTTCTTC.

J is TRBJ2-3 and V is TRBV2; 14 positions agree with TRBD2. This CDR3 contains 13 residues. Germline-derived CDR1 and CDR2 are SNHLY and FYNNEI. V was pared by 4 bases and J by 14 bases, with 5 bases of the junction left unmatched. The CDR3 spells CASSAGLAGGAYF. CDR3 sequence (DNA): TGTGCCAGCAGTGCAGGACTAGCGGGGGGTGCGTATTTT.

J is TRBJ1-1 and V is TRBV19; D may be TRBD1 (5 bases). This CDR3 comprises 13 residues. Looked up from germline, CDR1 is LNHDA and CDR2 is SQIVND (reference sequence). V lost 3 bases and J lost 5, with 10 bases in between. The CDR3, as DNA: TGTGCCAGTAGTATCGACGGGGGTACTGAAGCTTTCTTT. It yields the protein CASSIDGGTEAFF.